Presented here are 9 T cell receptor beta chains from one specimen sequenced in a study of T-cell memory formation after mild COVID-19. TCRdb independently ran MiXCR on the 5' RACE reads; one entry per CDR3 protein. The table has about 400,000 distinct CDR3 sequences, approximately 18% seen once; the top ten hold roughly 21%. Sequencing input: PBMCs or a T cell subset sorted from them (not recorded which). These receptors all stem from a man in his late teens or twenties who had mild COVID-19 (a few samples of this study predate the infection). Cell type and time point are not known.

This clonotype has just a few counts. The chain couples TRBV19 to TRBJ1-5; 8 bases agree with TRBD1. Germline values: CDR1 LNHDA, CDR2 SQIVND (reference sequence). The CDR3 sequence is 17 residues long. The V and J ends lost 4 bases and 2 bases, in that order; junction bases with no gene match: 10. Here the CDR3 DNA reads TGTGCCAGTAGTACCCCCCACGACAGGGGAGGCAATCAGCCCCAGCATTTT. The encoded protein is CASSTPHDRGGNQPQHF.

On this clonotype: This may stem from a read error, because a much larger clone lies one nucleotide away. The CDR3 DNA follows: TGTGCCAGCATCGCAGAGGGGGGCAATCAGCCCCAGCATTTT. It specifies CASIAEGGNQPQHF. This chain connects TRBV9 to TRBJ1-5; possible D gene TRBD1, 6 bases. This CDR3 has 14 amino acids. Between the trimmed V and J ends, which lost 6 bases and 2 bases, there was a span of 12 bases. Germline V gene lookup returns CDR1 SGDLS and CDR2 YYNGEE.

This clonotype was recorded at least ten times. This chain connects TRBV7-2 to TRBJ2-3; possibly TRBD2 for D (5 bases). There are 13 residues in the CDR3. CDR1 SGHTA and CDR2 FQGNSA come from the germline V gene. Trimming cost V 0 bases and J 4 bases, with 5 bases left between them. The CDR3 DNA is TGTGCCAGCAGCTTAGCGCGGGCAGATACGCAGTATTTT. This sequence encodes CASSLARADTQYF.

The chain combines TRBV29-1 with TRBJ1-2; D is possibly TRBD1 (6 bases). Germline CDR1 is SQVTM and CDR2 is ANQGSEA. There are 14 residues in the CDR3. Trimming took off 3 bases at V and 1 base at J, with 12 bases between the two ends. The CDR3 reads CSVDSGALNYGYTF. The CDR3 coding sequence is TGCAGCGTTGACTCAGGGGCACTTAACTATGGCTACACCTTC. Full variable domain (remainder filled in from reference TRBV29-1 and TRBJ1-2): SAVISQKPSRDICQRGTSLTIQCQVDSQVTMMFWYRQQPGQSLTLIATANQGSEATYESGFVIDKFPISRPNLTFSTLTVSNMSPEDSSIYLCSVDSGALNYGYTFGSGTRLTVV.

The table lists this clonotype with many counts. This sequence joins TRBV5-1 and TRBJ1-1, with a tentative D call TRBD1 (5 bases). Looked up from germline, CDR1 is SGHRS and CDR2 is YFSETQ. The CDR3 is made up of 14 amino acids. The V gene lost 0 bases and the J gene lost 4 bases, with 10 bases spanning the gap. The CDR3 here is CASSLDPGGTEAFF. The CDR3 nucleotides read TGCGCCAGCAGCTTGGATCCGGGGGGCACTGAAGCTTTCTTT.

The CDR3 is CASSPGTGTGEQYF. CDR3 nucleotides: TGTGCCAGCAGCCCCGGGACAGGGACGGGCGAGCAGTACTTC. The chain employs TRBV12-3 or TRBV12-4 and TRBJ2-7, with 9 bases lining up with TRBD1. The CDR3 is 14 amino acids. With 6 bases clipped from V and 6 bases from J, the junction kept 9 bases outside the gene matches.

This chain joins TRBV4-3 and TRBJ2-3, with TRBD2 identical over 14 bases. Trimming at V came to 3 bases and at J to 5 bases, leaving 19 bases not matched to a gene. Germline lookup yields CDR1 LGHNA and CDR2 YSLEER. This CDR3 contains 21 residues. CDR3 DNA sequence: TGCGCCAGCAGCCACGACGGACTAGCGGGGGGAGAGCGTTCCGCGATAGATACGCAGTATTTT. It encodes CASSHDGLAGGERSAIDTQYF.

This clonotype was counted many times. The chain links TRBV6-5 to TRBJ2-7, with D unresolved. The CDR3 loop spans 13 amino acids. The germline V gene encodes CDR1 MNHEY and CDR2 SVGAGI. V lost 4 bases to trimming and J lost 6 bases, with 13 bases between them. This CDR3 is CASSSFPRSEQYV. The CDR3 coding sequence is TGTGCCAGCAGTTCCTTTCCCCGCAGCGAGCAGTACGTC.

This chain uses TRBV5-4 with TRBJ1-1, with D possibly TRBD1 on 6 matching bases. The V and J ends lost 3 bases and 4 bases respectively, with 16 bases between them. CDR3 length: 15 residues. CDR1 is SGHNT and CDR2 is YYREEE in the germline V gene (reference sequence). The CDR3 loop is CASSSVQGSGTEAFF. CDR3 DNA: TGTGCCAGCAGCTCAGTGCAGGGGTCGGGCACTGAAGCTTTCTTT.